Included here is one T cell receptor beta chain sequence, with context. No antigen is known for it. Qualities for individual bases were not recorded, and no much larger clone is one base off. Cells with a CD4+CD8-CD45RO-CD45RA+ profile were isolated by FACS and defined as naive CD4+ T cells, and those with a CD8+CD4-CD45RA+CD27bright profile were defined as naive CD8+ T cells. Antibodies against CD4 (RPA-T4), CD8 (SK1), CD27 (O323), CD45RA (HI100) and CD45RO (UCHL1) were used for sorting. CDR1 is given as SQVTM and CDR2 as ANQGSEA, both from the germline V gene. Trimming removed 3 bases from V and 0 bases from J; the gene matches leave 1 base unexplained. The CDR3 spans 14 residues, from the cysteine through the phenylalanine. The read is trimmed to its CDR3 DNA, 42 bases read in frame from base 1. TCRdb lists the instrument as 454 GS FLX Titanium. A previously published linear amplification protocol was used to build TCR libraries from about 500 ng of total RNA. The sequencing itself ran on the Roche/454 Genome Sequencer using Titanium chemistry. As for how the authors treated the data: From 5 of the healthy donors, about 74,000 rearranged TCR alpha transcripts were sequenced. Duplicate transcripts were removed, and each unique TCR clonotype was defined by its CDR3 junction following IMGT nomenclature. In R 2.13.0, logistic regression modeled CD4 versus CD8 status on V and J genes, adjusting for donor effects, with Bonferroni correction for multiple testing. TCRdb reworked the public reads: Q25 trimming with fastp, MiXCR clone assembly, productive beta chains retained. CDR3 protein duplicates are merged, each entry listing the most common genes and DNA. What appears here as the V and J calls and clone size reflects TCRdb's work, not the paper's. The sample has around 180,000 distinct CDR3 sequences on record, around 74% of them singletons. The ten largest make up 2.3% of the sample.

The data belong to a study of healthy donors' naive CD4 and CD8 T cells (dated by TCRdb to about 2015). Broadly, across the study: The donors were selected to cover three age groups of six people each (20-25, 40-50 and 60-70 years), had a mean age of about 44, and were half female. For TCR alpha, a new primer set was designed to cover all functional IMGT alpha gene variants, and all other steps followed the beta-chain workflow. Donors were HLA-typed by sequencing at HLA-A, -B, -C, -DRB1, -DQB1 and -DPB1 using the SBTexcellerator protocol, an ABI3130xl analyzer and SBTengine software. The peripheral blood mononuclear cells came from around 19 individuals who were healthy and unrelated. To examine how TCR variation is linked to lineage commitment, the study sequenced rearranged TCR alpha and beta chains from naive CD4+ and CD8+ T cells. Overall results and qualifications from the work: Taken together, V genes, J genes and CDR3 charge appeared to account for around 13% of the variance in CD4/CD8 propensity, mostly acting in an additive way. The study did not directly address possible repertoire bias arising from homeostatic proliferation of naive T cells. In both chains, CD4+ lineage was associated with a positively charged CDR3, and CD8+ lineage was associated with a negatively charged CDR3. Naive CD4+ and CD8+ cells reportedly showed biased usage of most V and J gene segments, and this bias was consistent across donors and independent of HLA genotype. Because the alpha and beta chains were sequenced in bulk, pairing them was not possible, and so effects of the combined chains went unevaluated.

The sequenced sample was naive CD4+ and CD8+ T cells sorted from blood, pooled from several donors. In the paper's terms, the cell subset or site label means: FACS-sorted naive CD4+ (CD45RO-CD45RA+) and naive CD8+ (CD45RA+CD27bright) T cells. This TCR was sampled from a pool of human donors in good health; the sample pools cells from several healthy donors. The chain joins TRBV29-1 to TRBJ2-2; 7 middle bases align to TRBD1. The nucleotides are TGCAGCGTTGATCAGGGGGCGAACACCGGGGAGCTGTTTTTT. This is translated as CSVDQGANTGELFF.